One sample yielded the 4 T cell receptor beta chains listed below, sequenced in a study of blood T cell repertoires in COVID-19. The repertoire was sequenced with immunoSEQ multiplex PCR; TCRdb's copy has only in-frame clones and lacks some. The sample yields just over 200,000 clones, about nine tenths seen once. Sequencing used peripheral blood. Source of these receptors: a man older than 75 with acute or convalescent COVID-19.

V usage is TRBV30 and J usage is TRBJ2-1, with TRBD1 as a possible D gene (6 bases). This CDR3 is 14 amino acids long. CDR1 GTSNPN and CDR2 SVGIG come from the germline V gene (reference sequence). The V and J ends lost 0 bases and 10 bases respectively, with 16 bases between them. The CDR3 sequence is CAWSVGGWGVEQFF. The CDR3 DNA reads as TGTGCCTGGAGTGTTGGGGGCTGGGGTGTGGAGCAGTTCTTC. Full variable domain (outside the CDR3, taken from reference TRBV30 and TRBJ2-1): SQTIHQWPATLVQPVGSPLSLECTVEGTSNPNLYWYRQAAGRGLQLLFYSVGIGQISSEVPQNLSASRPQDRQFILSSKKLLLSDSGFYLCAWSVGGWGVEQFFGPGTRLTVL.

The rearrangement links TRBV18 to TRBJ2-7; 8 positions agree with TRBD1. This CDR3 contains 15 residues. V was pared by 6 bases and J by 1 base, with 8 bases of the junction left unmatched. Germline V gives CDR1 KGHSH, CDR2 LQKENI. The CDR3 sequence: CASSLGDRPSYEQYV. The CDR3 DNA follows: TGTGCCAGCTCCCTGGGGGACAGGCCTTCCTACGAGCAGTACGTC.

The gene calls are TRBV14 and TRBJ2-1; the D gene is possibly TRBD2 (5 bases). Germline CDR1 reads SGHDN; CDR2 reads FVKESK. The CDR3 has 17 residues. The V end was cut by 0 bases, the J end by 1 base, with 13 bases between. CDR3 coding DNA: TGTGCCAGCAGCCAAGATTTGCGGGCGGATTCCTACAATGAGCAGTTCTTC. Its translation: CASSQDLRADSYNEQFF.

The count of this clone is one. The V call is TRBV18, the J call TRBJ2-1; the match to TRBD2 covers 12 bases. Germline-derived CDR1 and CDR2 are KGHSH and LQKENI. The CDR3 extends over 16 amino acids. V trimming: 5 bases; J trimming: 7 bases; junction bases outside the gene matches: 9. The CDR3: CASSSGLAGTGNEQFF. In DNA, the CDR3 is TGTGCCAGCTCATCCGGACTAGCGGGGACTGGGAATGAGCAGTTCTTC.